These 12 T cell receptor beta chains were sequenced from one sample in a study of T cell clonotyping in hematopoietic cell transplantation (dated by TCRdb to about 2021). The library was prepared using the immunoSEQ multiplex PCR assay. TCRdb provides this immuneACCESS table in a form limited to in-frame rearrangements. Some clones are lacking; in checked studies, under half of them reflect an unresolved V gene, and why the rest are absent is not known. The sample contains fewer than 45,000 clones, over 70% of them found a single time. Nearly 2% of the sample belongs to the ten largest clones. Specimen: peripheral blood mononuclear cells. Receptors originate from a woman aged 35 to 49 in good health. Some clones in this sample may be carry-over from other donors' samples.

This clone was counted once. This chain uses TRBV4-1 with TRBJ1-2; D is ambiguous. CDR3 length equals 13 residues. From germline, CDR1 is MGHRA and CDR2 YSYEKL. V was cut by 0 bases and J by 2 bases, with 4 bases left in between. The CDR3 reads CASSQESNYGYTF. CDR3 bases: TGCGCCAGCAGCCAAGAAAGCAACTATGGCTACACCTTC.

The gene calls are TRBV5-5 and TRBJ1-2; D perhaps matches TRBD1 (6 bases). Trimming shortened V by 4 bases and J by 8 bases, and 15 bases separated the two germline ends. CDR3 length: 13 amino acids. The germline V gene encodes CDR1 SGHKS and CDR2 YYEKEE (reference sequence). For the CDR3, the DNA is TGTGCCAGCAGCACAGGCACAGGGCTCGGCTACACCTTC. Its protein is CASSTGTGLGYTF. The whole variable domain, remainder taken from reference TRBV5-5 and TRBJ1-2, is DAGVTQSPTHLIKTRGQQVTLRCSPISGHKSVSWYQQVLGQGPQFIFQYYEKEERGRGNFPDRFSARQFPNYSSELNVNALLLGDSALYLCASSTGTGLGYTFGSGTRLTVV.

CDR3 bases: TGTGCCAGCAGCGAAAACTTCAACCCCTACGAGCAGTACTTC. Its translation is CASSENFNPYEQYF. The rearrangement links TRBV9 to TRBJ2-7; no reliable D call. Per germline, CDR1 SGDLS and CDR2 YYNGEE. Trimming took off 3 bases at V and 2 bases at J, with 12 bases between the two ends. The CDR3 spans 14 residues.

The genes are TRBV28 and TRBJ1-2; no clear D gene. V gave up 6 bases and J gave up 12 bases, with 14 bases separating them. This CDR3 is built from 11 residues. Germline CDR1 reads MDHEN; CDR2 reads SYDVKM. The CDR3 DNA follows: TGTGCCAGCAGACCTGCAGAGGTTCACACCTTC. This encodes CASRPAEVHTF.

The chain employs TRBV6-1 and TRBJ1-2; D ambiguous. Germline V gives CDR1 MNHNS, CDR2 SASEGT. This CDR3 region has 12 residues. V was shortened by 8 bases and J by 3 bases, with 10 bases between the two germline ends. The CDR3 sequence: CASLRSDYGYTF. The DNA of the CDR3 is TGTGCCAGCCTGCGGTCGGACTATGGCTACACCTTC.

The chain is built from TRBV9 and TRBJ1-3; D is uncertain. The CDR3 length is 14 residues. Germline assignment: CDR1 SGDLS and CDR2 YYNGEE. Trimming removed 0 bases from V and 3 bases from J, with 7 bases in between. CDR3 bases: TGTGCCAGCAGCGTAGGTGGCGTTGGAAACACCATATATTTT. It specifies CASSVGGVGNTIYF.

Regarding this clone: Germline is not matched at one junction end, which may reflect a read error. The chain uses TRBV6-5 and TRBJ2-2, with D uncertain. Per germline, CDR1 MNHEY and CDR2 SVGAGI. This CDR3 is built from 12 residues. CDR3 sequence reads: CASGYGTGELFF. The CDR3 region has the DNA TGTGCCAGCGGTTACGGAACCGGGGAGCTGTTTTTT.

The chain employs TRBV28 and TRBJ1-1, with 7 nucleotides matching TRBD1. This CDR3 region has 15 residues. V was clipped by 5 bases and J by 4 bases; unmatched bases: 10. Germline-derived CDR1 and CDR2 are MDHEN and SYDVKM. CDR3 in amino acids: CASSPYQGDRTEAFF. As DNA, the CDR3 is TGTGCCAGCAGTCCCTATCAGGGGGATCGCACTGAAGCTTTCTTT.

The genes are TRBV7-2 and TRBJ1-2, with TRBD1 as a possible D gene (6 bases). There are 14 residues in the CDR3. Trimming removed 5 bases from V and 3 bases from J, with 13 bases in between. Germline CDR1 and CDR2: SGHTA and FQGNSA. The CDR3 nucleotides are TGTGCCAGCAGCGTAGGGGACAACTACTATGGCTACACCTTC. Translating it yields CASSVGDNYYGYTF.

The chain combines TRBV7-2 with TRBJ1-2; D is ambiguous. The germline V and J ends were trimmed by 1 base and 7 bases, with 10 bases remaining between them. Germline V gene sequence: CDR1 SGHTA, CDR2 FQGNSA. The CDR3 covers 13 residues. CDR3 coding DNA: TGTGCCAGCAGCTTAGATCCCATCGGTGGCTACACCTTC. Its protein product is CASSLDPIGGYTF.

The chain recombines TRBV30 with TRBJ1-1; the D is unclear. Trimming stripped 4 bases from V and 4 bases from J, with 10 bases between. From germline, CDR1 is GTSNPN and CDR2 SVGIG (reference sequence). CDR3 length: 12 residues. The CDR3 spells CAWNNGVTEAFF. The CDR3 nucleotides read TGTGCCTGGAATAATGGGGTCACTGAAGCTTTCTTT.

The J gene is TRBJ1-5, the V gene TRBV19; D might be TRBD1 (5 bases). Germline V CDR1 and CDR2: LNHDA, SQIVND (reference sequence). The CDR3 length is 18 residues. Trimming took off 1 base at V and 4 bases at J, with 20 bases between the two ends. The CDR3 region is CASSIGVPFQGGNQPQHF. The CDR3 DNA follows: TGTGCCAGTAGTATAGGGGTCCCTTTCCAGGGAGGGAATCAGCCCCAGCATTTT.